This record looks at one TCR beta chain sequence and its context. Trimming stripped 0 bases from V and 8 bases from J, with 19 bases between. There are 16 residues in the CDR3. Germline V gives CDR1 SGHDN, CDR2 FVKESK. TCRdb recomputed calls from the RT-PCR reads with MiXCR, one row per CDR3 protein. The sample lists about 520,000 distinct CDR3 sequences; 6% to 9% were seen once. The record originates from a study of response to subunit inactivated influenza vaccine. The genes are TRBV14 and TRBJ1-2; D is uncertain. This specimen was PBMCs from blood, taken around 25 months after vaccination. The TCR was taken from a man in his fifties or sixties who received an inactivated influenza vaccine. Here the CDR3 reads CASSQEEWGMSGGYTF. CDR3 DNA sequence: TGTGCCAGCAGCCAAGAGGAGTGGGGAATGTCGGGAGGCTACACCTTC.